One and the same sample provided the 10 T cell receptor beta chains below, sequenced in a study of OX40 agonist ivuxolimab in advanced cancers. The method was immunoSEQ multiplex PCR; TCRdb's version includes in-frame clones alone and lacks a portion of them. The table has more than 100,000 clones, 93% seen once; the top ten hold 0.15% to 0.16%. Sequenced material: CD4+ or CD8+ T cells sorted from blood, taken in a trial of the OX40 agonist ivuxolimab. The receptors shown here come from an adult with an advanced solid tumor such as melanoma, head and neck, liver or kidney cancer.

V is TRBV28 and J is TRBJ2-7, with 9 positions matching TRBD1. CDR1 is MDHEN and CDR2 is SYDVKM in the germline V gene. The CDR3 consists of 15 residues. V gave up 6 bases and J gave up 3 bases; unmatched junction bases: 9. The CDR3 spells CASSPPGQGSYEQYF. DNA of the CDR3: TGTGCCAGCAGCCCCCCCGGACAGGGGAGCTACGAGCAGTACTTC.

This chain links TRBV28 with TRBJ2-2; D is uncertain. From germline, CDR1 is MDHEN and CDR2 SYDVKM. This CDR3 has 14 residues. The V end lost 3 bases, the J end lost 2 bases, and 7 bases lay between the germline ends. CDR3 sequence: CASSFRPNTGELFF. DNA of the CDR3: TGTGCCAGCAGTTTTAGGCCTAACACCGGGGAGCTGTTTTTT.

This chain connects TRBV28 to TRBJ1-4; TRBD1 matches 8 bases. CDR1 and CDR2 (germline): MDHEN, SYDVKM. After removal of 6 bases from V and 8 bases from J, the junction contained 5 bases not matched to a gene. CDR3 length equals 13 residues. CDR3 bases: TGTGCCAGCAGAGGACAGGGTGACGAAAAACTGTTTTTT. This codes for CASRGQGDEKLFF. The full variable domain, with the rest looked up from reference TRBV28 and TRBJ1-4, is DVKVTQSSRYLVKRTGEKVFLECVQDMDHENMFWYRQDPGLGLRLIYFSYDVKMKEKGDIPEGYSVSREKKERFSLILESASTNQTSMYLCASRGQGDEKLFFGSGTQLSVL.

V and J are TRBV20-1 and TRBJ1-5, with D unresolved. The CDR3 runs to 10 residues. The V end was cut by 3 bases, the J end by 5 bases, with 2 bases between. Germline assignment: CDR1 DFQATT and CDR2 SNEGSKA (reference sequence). The CDR3 DNA reads as TGCAGTGCTAGTTATCAGCCCCAGCATTTT. This gives the protein CSASYQPQHF.

This clone was seen only once. J is TRBJ2-7 and V is TRBV5-1; D is unclear. The CDR3 sequence is 14 residues long. V shed 1 base and J shed 3 bases, with 11 bases lying between them. In germline, CDR1 is SGHRS, CDR2 YFSETQ. CDR3 DNA: TGCGCCAGCAGCTTGAATGCGAGGAACTACGAGCAGTACTTC. As protein: CASSLNARNYEQYF. Together with reference TRBV5-1 and TRBJ2-7, the CDR3 gives the full variable domain: KAGVTQTPRYLIKTRGQQVTLSCSPISGHRSVSWYQQTPGQGLQFLFEYFSETQRNKGNFPGRFSGRQFSNSRSEMNVSTLELGDSALYLCASSLNARNYEQYFGPGTRLTVT.

This chain links TRBV19 with TRBJ1-3; D is unresolved. CDR3 length: 15 residues. Between the trimmed V and J ends, which lost 5 bases and 3 bases, there was a span of 14 bases. Germline-derived CDR1 and CDR2 are LNHDA and SQIVND (reference sequence). The CDR3 region is CASSRRETGGNTIYF. The CDR3, as DNA: TGTGCCAGTAGTCGGAGGGAAACTGGTGGAAACACCATATATTTT.

The chain is built from TRBV5-1 and TRBJ1-1; 7 positions agree with TRBD1. This CDR3 contains 14 residues. The V gene's germline CDR1 is SGHRS and CDR2 YFSETQ. J lost 0 bases, V lost 4 bases, and 3 bases had no gene match. CDR3 residues: CASSTGTVNTEAFF. The DNA for the CDR3 is TGCGCCAGCAGCACCGGGACAGTGAACACTGAAGCTTTCTTT.

The chain carries TRBV6-5 and TRBJ2-7, with D possibly being TRBD1 or TRBD2 (5 bases each). The CDR3 totals 15 residues. Trimming took 2 bases from V and 0 from J, leaving 11 bases between them. Germline assignment: CDR1 MNHEY and CDR2 SVGAGI. The CDR3 DNA sequence: TGTGCCAGCAGTTACGGGGGATCCAACTCCTACGAGCAGTACTTC. Translation: CASSYGGSNSYEQYF.

The chain joins TRBV9 to TRBJ2-1; 12 bases fit TRBD2. With V trimmed by 2 bases and J by 6 bases, 6 bases remained unmatched. CDR3 length equals 16 residues. Per the germline V gene, CDR1 is SGDLS and CDR2 is YYNGEE. The CDR3 spells CASSVVPSGGANEQFF. The CDR3 region has the DNA TGTGCCAGCAGCGTGGTCCCTAGCGGGGGGGCCAATGAGCAGTTCTTC.

The chain links TRBV6-5 to TRBJ2-2, with D possibly being TRBD2 (5 bases). Germline CDR1 MNHEY, CDR2 SVGAGI. V lost 5 bases, J lost 5 bases, and 6 bases lay in between. The CDR3 length is 12 residues. The CDR3 reads CASSRETGELFF. CDR3 nucleotides: TGTGCCAGCAGTCGGGAAACCGGGGAGCTGTTTTTT.